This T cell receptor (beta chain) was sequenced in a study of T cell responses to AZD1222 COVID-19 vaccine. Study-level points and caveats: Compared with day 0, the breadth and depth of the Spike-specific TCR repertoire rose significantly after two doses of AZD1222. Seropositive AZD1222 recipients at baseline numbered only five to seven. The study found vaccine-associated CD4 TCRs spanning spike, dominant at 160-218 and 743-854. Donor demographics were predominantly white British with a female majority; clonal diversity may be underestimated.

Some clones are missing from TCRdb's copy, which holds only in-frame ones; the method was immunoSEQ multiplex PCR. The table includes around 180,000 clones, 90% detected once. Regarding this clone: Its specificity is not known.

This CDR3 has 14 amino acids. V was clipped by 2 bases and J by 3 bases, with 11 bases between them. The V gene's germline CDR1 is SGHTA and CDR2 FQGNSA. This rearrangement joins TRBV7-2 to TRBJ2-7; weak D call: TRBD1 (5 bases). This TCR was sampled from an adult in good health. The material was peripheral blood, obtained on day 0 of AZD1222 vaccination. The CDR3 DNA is TGTGCCAGCAGCTTATTTCTAGGGGACTACGAGCAGTACTTC. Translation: CASSLFLGDYEQYF.